This is a list of T cell receptor beta chains from one sample in a study of neurological immune-mediated disorders. From the 5' RACE reads, TCRdb called clonotypes with MiXCR, one entry per CDR3 protein. The repertoire holds more than 75,000 distinct CDR3 sequences, with roughly 4.7% as singletons. Sequencing was carried out using PBMCs. The receptor source for this set is a woman aged 25 to 39 with multiple sclerosis. The CDR3 runs from the conserved cysteine through the conserved F or W. The D gene is left open where the match is weak. Only some rows state a clone size, as once, few, many or a class for expanded clones.

abundance | d_gene | j_gene | v_gene | CDR3aa | CDR3nt
many | - | TRBJ2-7 | TRBV20-1 | CSAREGGLTYEQYF | TGCAGTGCTAGAGAGGGTGGGCTCACCTACGAGCAGTACTTC
- | - | TRBJ2-5 | TRBV7-7 | CASSLSGNQETQYF | TGTGCCAGCAGCCTGTCGGGGAACCAAGAGACCCAGTACTTC
many | - | TRBJ2-3 | TRBV7-9 | CASSLVGLRADTQYF | TGTGCCAGCAGCTTAGTGGGATTGAGGGCGGATACGCAGTATTTT
few | - | TRBJ2-1 | TRBV14 | CASAPAFNEQFF | TGTGCCAGCGCCCCAGCTTTCAATGAGCAGTTCTTC
- | - | TRBJ1-1 | TRBV12-3/TRBV12-4 | CASSHTRIFNTEAFF | TGTGCCAGCAGTCACACCAGAATTTTCAACACTGAAGCTTTCTTT
many | TRBD2 | TRBJ2-4 | TRBV27 | CASSRASGYQNIQYF | TGTGCCAGCAGTCGGGCTAGCGGGTACCAAAACATTCAGTACTTC
few | - | TRBJ1-1 | TRBV28 | CASSFGGLRTEAFF | TGTGCCAGCAGTTTCGGAGGGTTACGAACTGAAGCTTTCTTT
many | - | TRBJ2-2 | TRBV7-9 | CASSLREGGGELFF | TGTGCCAGCAGCTTAAGAGAAGGCGGCGGGGAGCTGTTTTTT
many | TRBD2 | TRBJ2-1 | TRBV5-1 | CASSEAGGPSNEQFF | TGCGCCAGCAGTGAGGCGGGGGGTCCTAGCAATGAGCAGTTCTTC
many | TRBD2 | TRBJ2-1 | TRBV10-3 | CAISEAGGLHEQFF | TGTGCCATCAGTGAAGCGGGGGGGCTTCATGAGCAGTTCTTC
many | TRBD1 | TRBJ1-2 | TRBV5-6 | CASSLETGDYTF | TGTGCCAGCAGCTTGGAAACAGGGGACTACACCTTC
many | TRBD1 | TRBJ1-5 | TRBV15 | CATSRTGGTGQPQHF | TGTGCCACCAGCCGGACAGGGGGAACAGGGCAGCCCCAGCATTTT
few | TRBD1 | TRBJ1-1 | TRBV20-1 | CSALGQGGEAFF | TGCAGTGCCCTAGGACAGGGGGGTGAAGCTTTCTTT
many | TRBD2 | TRBJ2-1 | TRBV7-9 | CASSWTSNEQFF | TGTGCCAGCAGCTGGACTAGTAATGAGCAGTTCTTC
few | - | TRBJ2-2 | TRBV20-1 | CSAQSLGSTGELFF | TGCAGTGCCCAGAGTTTGGGTAGCACCGGGGAGCTGTTTTTT